Below are 3 T cell receptor beta chains sequenced from a single sample in a study of CD8+ T cells in alopecia areata. RNA was isolated and reverse transcribed to cDNA, the sequencing template. Libraries were prepared by immunoSEQ multiplex PCR; TCRdb keeps only in-frame clonotypes and omits some of them. Among 130,000 or so clones listed, roughly 86% were seen once. Noted treatment: oral pan-JAK inhibitor, 5-10 mg twice daily. Sequenced here: CD8+ T cells sorted from blood, sampled at week 4, from a patient treated with tofacitinib. The origin of the receptors is a human donor with alopecia areata.

Of note for this clone: A read error may produce the germline difference seen at one junction end. The rearrangement links TRBV29-1 to TRBJ2-1; 7 bases agree with TRBD1. Germline lookup yields CDR1 SQVTM and CDR2 ANQGSEA. This CDR3 has 16 amino acids. The DNA of the CDR3 is TGCAGCGTTGAAGCTATGAGGGGACAGACGTACAATGGGCAGTTCTTC. This sequence encodes CSVEAMRGQTYNGQFF.

The V and J genes are TRBV10-3 and TRBJ2-5; the match to TRBD2 covers 9 bases. V lost 4 bases and J lost 5; bases outside the gene matches: 11. The germline gives CDR1 ENHRY, CDR2 SYGVKD. The CDR3 length is 16 residues. The CDR3 sequence: CAISGRTSGPEETQYF. CDR3 sequence (DNA): TGTGCCATCAGTGGTCGAACTAGCGGGCCCGAGGAGACCCAGTACTTC.

This chain joins TRBV6-6 and TRBJ2-3; 9 bases fit TRBD2. Germline values: CDR1 MNHNY, CDR2 SVGAGI (reference sequence). Trimming at V came to 2 bases and at J to 6 bases, leaving 9 bases not matched to a gene. The CDR3 length is 16 residues. The CDR3 DNA is TGTGCCAGCAGTTACAGTCGACTAGCGGTGCGGGATACGCAGTATTTT. Translated: CASSYSRLAVRDTQYF.